Listed below are T cell receptor beta chains from one sample, sequenced in a study of spatial heterogeneity in lung cancer. MiXCR, applied by TCRdb to the 5' RACE reads, yields one record per CDR3 protein. Among about 82,000 distinct CDR3 sequences listed, over 10% were seen once. Sequencing was performed on PBMCs, taken at surgery. The origin of the receptors is a male donor with early-stage non-small cell lung cancer. The CDR3 runs from the conserved cysteine through the conserved F or W. The D gene is left open where the match is weak. Size tells how often a clone was seen (once, few, many) or the class of an expanded clone, and some rows leave it out.

D gene: -
J gene: TRBJ1-2
V gene: TRBV6-1
clone size: -
CDR3 length: 18
CDR3 protein: CASSEGEQGPLIYYGYTF
CDR3 DNA: TGTGCCAGCAGTGAAGGGGAGCAGGGACCCTTGATATACTATGGCTACACCTTC

D gene: TRBD2
J gene: TRBJ2-1
V gene: TRBV14
clone size: -
CDR3 length: 21
CDR3 protein: CASSQGVGLAGGLSSYNEQFF
CDR3 DNA: TGTGCCAGCAGCCAAGGAGTGGGGCTAGCGGGGGGCCTGAGCTCCTACAATGAGCAGTTCTTC

D gene: -
J gene: TRBJ2-7
V gene: TRBV5-5
clone size: -
CDR3 length: 13
CDR3 protein: CASSADITYEQYF
CDR3 DNA: TGTGCCAGCAGCGCCGACATTACCTACGAGCAGTACTTC

D gene: TRBD2
J gene: TRBJ2-3
V gene: TRBV2
clone size: -
CDR3 length: 15
CDR3 protein: CASSERTRITDTQYF
CDR3 DNA: TGTGCCAGCAGTGAGAGGACTAGGATCACAGATACGCAGTATTTT

D gene: -
J gene: TRBJ2-2
V gene: TRBV27
clone size: few
CDR3 length: 14
CDR3 protein: CASSFYREAGELFF
CDR3 DNA: TGTGCCAGCAGTTTTTACAGGGAGGCCGGGGAGCTGTTTTTT

D gene: TRBD1
J gene: TRBJ2-7
V gene: TRBV27
clone size: few
CDR3 length: 14
CDR3 protein: CASSRTGDLGEQYF
CDR3 DNA: TGTGCCAGCAGTCGGACAGGGGATTTGGGCGAGCAGTACTTC

D gene: -
J gene: TRBJ2-7
V gene: TRBV2
clone size: medium-sized
CDR3 length: 11
CDR3 protein: CARGIAYEQYF
CDR3 DNA: TGTGCCAGAGGTATTGCCTACGAGCAGTACTTC

D gene: -
J gene: TRBJ2-1
V gene: TRBV12-3/TRBV12-4
clone size: many
CDR3 length: 12
CDR3 protein: CASSPGYNEQFF
CDR3 DNA: TGTGCCAGCAGTCCGGGCTACAATGAGCAGTTCTTC

D gene: TRBD1
J gene: TRBJ1-2
V gene: TRBV30
clone size: few
CDR3 length: 12
CDR3 protein: CAWGQGGYGYTF
CDR3 DNA: TGTGCCTGGGGACAGGGAGGCTATGGCTACACCTTC

D gene: -
J gene: TRBJ2-7
V gene: TRBV6-2/TRBV6-3
clone size: -
CDR3 length: 11
CDR3 protein: CASSSGLSQYF
CDR3 DNA: TGTGCCAGCAGTTCCGGACTATCGCAGTACTTC

D gene: -
J gene: TRBJ2-4
V gene: TRBV12-3/TRBV12-4
clone size: few
CDR3 length: 13
CDR3 protein: CASTLYGENIQYF
CDR3 DNA: TGTGCCAGCACCTTGTACGGGGAAAACATTCAGTACTTC

D gene: -
J gene: TRBJ2-1
V gene: TRBV9
clone size: -
CDR3 length: 18
CDR3 protein: CASSVIPGAPSSYNEQFF
CDR3 DNA: TGTGCCAGCAGCGTAATCCCAGGGGCCCCGAGCTCCTACAATGAGCAGTTCTTC

D gene: -
J gene: TRBJ1-1
V gene: TRBV6-1
clone size: few
CDR3 length: 13
CDR3 protein: CASILVLNTEAFF
CDR3 DNA: TGTGCCAGCATCCTCGTCCTGAACACTGAAGCTTTCTTT

D gene: TRBD1
J gene: TRBJ2-7
V gene: TRBV11-1
clone size: -
CDR3 length: 14
CDR3 protein: CASSQTGNRREQYF
CDR3 DNA: TGTGCCAGCAGCCAGACAGGGAACAGGCGCGAGCAGTACTTC

D gene: -
J gene: TRBJ2-1
V gene: TRBV5-4
clone size: -
CDR3 length: 13
CDR3 protein: CASSIDGNNEQFF
CDR3 DNA: TGTGCCAGCAGCATTGACGGGAACAATGAGCAGTTCTTC

D gene: -
J gene: TRBJ2-6
V gene: TRBV29-1
clone size: -
CDR3 length: 14
CDR3 protein: CSVVGFSGANVLTF
CDR3 DNA: TGCAGCGTTGTAGGATTCTCGGGGGCCAACGTCCTGACTTTC

D gene: TRBD2
J gene: TRBJ2-3
V gene: TRBV7-3
clone size: -
CDR3 length: 16
CDR3 protein: CASSPLLAQGTDTQYF
CDR3 DNA: TGTGCCAGCAGCCCGTTACTAGCGCAAGGCACAGATACGCAGTATTTT

D gene: TRBD2
J gene: TRBJ2-7
V gene: TRBV7-9
clone size: few
CDR3 length: 14
CDR3 protein: CASSLSGMAYEQYF
CDR3 DNA: TGTGCCAGCAGCCTTAGCGGGATGGCCTACGAGCAGTACTTC

D gene: -
J gene: TRBJ2-1
V gene: TRBV5-1
clone size: few
CDR3 length: 14
CDR3 protein: CASGTGTSQGEQFF
CDR3 DNA: TGCGCCAGCGGAACCGGGACTTCCCAAGGGGAGCAGTTCTTC

D gene: -
J gene: TRBJ2-7
V gene: TRBV3-1
clone size: few
CDR3 length: 13
CDR3 protein: CASSQVLAYEQYF
CDR3 DNA: TGTGCCAGCAGCCAAGTTTTAGCCTACGAGCAGTACTTC

D gene: TRBD2
J gene: TRBJ2-1
V gene: TRBV29-1
clone size: many
CDR3 length: 16
CDR3 protein: CSVVPTTSGTYNEQFF
CDR3 DNA: TGCAGCGTTGTCCCAACGACTAGCGGGACCTACAATGAGCAGTTCTTC

D gene: -
J gene: TRBJ2-3
V gene: TRBV29-1
clone size: few
CDR3 length: 14
CDR3 protein: CSVEPNEGPDTQYF
CDR3 DNA: TGCAGCGTTGAACCCAACGAGGGTCCAGATACGCAGTATTTT

D gene: -
J gene: TRBJ1-1
V gene: TRBV7-2
clone size: -
CDR3 length: 14
CDR3 protein: CASSSQGGSTEAFF
CDR3 DNA: TGTGCCAGCAGCTCACAGGGAGGAAGCACTGAAGCTTTCTTT

D gene: -
J gene: TRBJ2-3
V gene: TRBV24-1
clone size: few
CDR3 length: 15
CDR3 protein: CATSDFLSDTDTQYF
CDR3 DNA: TGTGCCACCAGTGATTTCCTATCGGATACAGATACGCAGTATTTT

D gene: -
J gene: TRBJ1-6
V gene: TRBV28
clone size: many
CDR3 length: 15
CDR3 protein: CASSLAQGSHSPLHF
CDR3 DNA: TGTGCCAGCAGCCTGGCTCAGGGCAGTCACTCACCCCTCCACTTT

D gene: TRBD1
J gene: TRBJ1-1
V gene: TRBV27
clone size: few
CDR3 length: 13
CDR3 protein: CASSDTGTGKAFF
CDR3 DNA: TGTGCCAGCAGCGATACCGGGACAGGGAAAGCTTTCTTT

D gene: -
J gene: TRBJ1-6
V gene: TRBV12-5
clone size: few
CDR3 length: 15
CDR3 protein: CASGLSSSYNSPLHF
CDR3 DNA: TGTGCTAGTGGTTTATCGAGCTCCTATAATTCACCCCTCCACTTT

D gene: -
J gene: TRBJ1-1
V gene: TRBV5-5
clone size: few
CDR3 length: 15
CDR3 protein: CASSDRQVWYTEAFF
CDR3 DNA: TGTGCCAGCAGCGACCGACAGGTCTGGTACACTGAAGCTTTCTTT

D gene: TRBD1
J gene: TRBJ1-1
V gene: TRBV20-1
clone size: many
CDR3 length: 12
CDR3 protein: CSADLIGTGLFF
CDR3 DNA: TGCAGTGCCGACTTGATCGGGACAGGGCTTTTCTTT

D gene: TRBD1
J gene: TRBJ2-1
V gene: TRBV24-1
clone size: few
CDR3 length: 14
CDR3 protein: CATLGQGYEVEQFF
CDR3 DNA: TGTGCCACCCTGGGACAGGGGTATGAAGTTGAGCAGTTCTTC

D gene: -
J gene: TRBJ1-2
V gene: TRBV19
clone size: many
CDR3 length: 12
CDR3 protein: CASGGGSYGYTF
CDR3 DNA: TGTGCCAGTGGCGGGGGTTCCTATGGCTACACCTTC

D gene: -
J gene: TRBJ2-6
V gene: TRBV18
clone size: -
CDR3 length: 17
CDR3 protein: CASSPSPSVSGANVLTF
CDR3 DNA: TGTGCCAGCTCACCTAGTCCTAGCGTCTCTGGGGCCAACGTCCTGACTTTC

D gene: -
J gene: TRBJ1-1
V gene: TRBV12-3/TRBV12-4
clone size: few
CDR3 length: 16
CDR3 protein: CASSYRVGSMGTEAFF
CDR3 DNA: TGTGCCAGCAGTTACAGGGTGGGGTCCATGGGCACTGAAGCTTTCTTT

D gene: -
J gene: TRBJ1-3
V gene: TRBV29-1
clone size: -
CDR3 length: 13
CDR3 protein: CSVDEGTGNTIYF
CDR3 DNA: TGCAGCGTTGACGAGGGCACTGGAAACACCATATATTTT

D gene: -
J gene: TRBJ1-1
V gene: TRBV6-5
clone size: many
CDR3 length: 14
CDR3 protein: CASSYQRRVTEAFF
CDR3 DNA: TGTGCCAGCAGTTACCAAAGGCGTGTCACTGAAGCTTTCTTT

D gene: -
J gene: TRBJ2-7
V gene: TRBV7-3
clone size: many
CDR3 length: 16
CDR3 protein: CASSLRGGQGRYEQYF
CDR3 DNA: TGTGCCAGCAGCTTAAGAGGAGGGCAGGGACGCTACGAGCAGTACTTC

D gene: -
J gene: TRBJ2-1
V gene: TRBV5-5
clone size: -
CDR3 length: 15
CDR3 protein: CASSPDTSSYNEQFF
CDR3 DNA: TGTGCCAGCAGCCCCGACACGAGCTCCTACAATGAGCAGTTCTTC

D gene: TRBD1
J gene: TRBJ2-5
V gene: TRBV5-5
clone size: -
CDR3 length: 15
CDR3 protein: CASSFAYRGQETQYF
CDR3 DNA: TGTGCCAGCAGCTTCGCCTACAGGGGGCAAGAGACCCAGTACTTC

D gene: TRBD2
J gene: TRBJ2-1
V gene: TRBV5-1
clone size: -
CDR3 length: 16
CDR3 protein: CASSLEAGSSYNEQFF
CDR3 DNA: TGCGCCAGCAGCCTCGAAGCGGGAAGCTCCTACAATGAGCAGTTCTTC

D gene: TRBD2
J gene: TRBJ2-1
V gene: TRBV7-3
clone size: few
CDR3 length: 15
CDR3 protein: CASSLVLAGGKEQFF
CDR3 DNA: TGTGCCAGCAGCTTAGTACTAGCGGGGGGTAAGGAGCAGTTCTTC